This T cell receptor (beta chain) was recorded in a study of T cell responses to AZD1222 COVID-19 vaccine. The germline V gene has CDR1 SGHNT and CDR2 YENEEA. V lost 7 bases to trimming and J lost 1 base, with 12 bases between them. The CDR3 has 14 residues. Produced via immunoSEQ multiplex PCR; TCRdb's table is partial and in-frame only. The data hold around 120,000 clones, with roughly 92% observed a single time. The sequence derives from an adult who received the AZD1222 COVID-19 vaccine. The chain joins TRBV11-3 to TRBJ2-3; unclear D gene. Specimen: peripheral blood, collected 28 days after the second AZD1222 dose. The DNA for the CDR3 is TGTGCCAGCACCAGACCTGGGCGCACAGATACGCAGTATTTT. Residues: CASTRPGRTDTQYF.